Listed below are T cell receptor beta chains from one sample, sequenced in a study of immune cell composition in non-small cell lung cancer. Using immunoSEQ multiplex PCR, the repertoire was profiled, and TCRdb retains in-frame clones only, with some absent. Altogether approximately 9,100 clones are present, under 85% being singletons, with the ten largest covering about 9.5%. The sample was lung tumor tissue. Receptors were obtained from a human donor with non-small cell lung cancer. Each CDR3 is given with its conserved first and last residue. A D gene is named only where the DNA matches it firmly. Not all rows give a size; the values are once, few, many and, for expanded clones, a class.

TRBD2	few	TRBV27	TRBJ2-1	CASSTRTSGLNNEQFF	TGTGCCAGCAGTACCCGGACTAGCGGTCTAAACAATGAGCAGTTCTTC
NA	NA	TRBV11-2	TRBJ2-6	CASSFLISGANVLTF	TGTGCCAGCAGCTTTCTCATCTCTGGGGCCAACGTCCTGACTTTC
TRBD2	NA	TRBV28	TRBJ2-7	CASSSHLLLAGGLYEQYF	TGTGCCAGCAGTTCCCACCTCCTTCTAGCGGGAGGGCTCTACGAGCAGTACTTC
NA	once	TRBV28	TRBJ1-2	CASSPQGSYGYTF	TGTGCCAGCAGTCCACAGGGAAGTTATGGCTACACCTTC
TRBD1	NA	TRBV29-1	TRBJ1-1	CSVEVSPGQGEAFF	TGCAGCGTTGAAGTCTCGCCGGGACAGGGTGAAGCTTTCTTT
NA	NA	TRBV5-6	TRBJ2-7	CASSLRPHGSYEQYF	TGTGCCAGCAGCCTACGGCCTCACGGCTCCTACGAGCAGTACTTC
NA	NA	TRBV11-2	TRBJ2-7	CASSLLARDYEQYF	TGTGCCAGCAGCTTACTAGCTCGGGACTACGAGCAGTACTTC
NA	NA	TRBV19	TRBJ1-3	CASSIRLEGNTIYF	TGTGCCAGTAGTATACGCCTGGAGGGAAACACCATATATTTT
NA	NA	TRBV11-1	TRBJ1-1	CASSHQGGDTEAFF	TGTGCCAGCAGCCACCAAGGCGGGGACACTGAAGCTTTCTTT
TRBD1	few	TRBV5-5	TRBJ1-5	CASSLAGRAGGNQPQHF	TGTGCCAGCAGCTTGGCCGGGAGGGCAGGGGGGAATCAGCCCCAGCATTTT
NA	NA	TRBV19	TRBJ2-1	CASSPMGSPTYNEQFF	TGTGCCAGTAGTCCCATGGGGAGTCCCACCTACAATGAGCAGTTCTTC
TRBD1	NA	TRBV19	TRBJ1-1	CASTRTGATEAFF	TGTGCCAGTACCAGGACAGGGGCCACTGAAGCTTTCTTT
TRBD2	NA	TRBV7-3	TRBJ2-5	CASSPFGPGGGRPGWETQYF	TGTGCCAGCAGCCCTTTTGGGCCCGGGGGCGGGAGGCCAGGATGGGAGACCCAGTACTTC
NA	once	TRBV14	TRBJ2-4	CASSQESTVAKNIQYF	TGTGCCAGCAGCCAAGAATCGACCGTAGCCAAAAACATTCAGTACTTC